This passage covers 29 T cell receptor beta chains from one sample sequenced in a study of blood T cell repertoires in COVID-19. Repertoires were generated with immunoSEQ multiplex PCR, while TCRdb's copy carries only in-frame clones and drops some. The sample has over 100,000 clones, more than 75% seen once. Sequencing was performed on peripheral blood. The receptors shown here come from a woman in her 70s with COVID-19, enrolled during active disease.

V is TRBV2 and J is TRBJ2-7, with a possible D match to TRBD2 (5 bases). This CDR3 spans 15 amino acids. The germline V gene encodes CDR1 SNHLY and CDR2 FYNNEI. V shed 4 bases and J shed 0 bases, with 13 bases lying between them. CDR3 coding DNA: TGTGCCAGCAGTGGGGGAGCGGTTGACTCCTACGAGCAGTACTTC. It translates to CASSGGAVDSYEQYF.

The CDR3 region has the DNA TGTGCCAGCAGTTTTCTAGCGGGGGGACTAGATACGCAGTATTTT. Its protein product is CASSFLAGGLDTQYF. V is TRBV27 and J is TRBJ2-3; TRBD2 matches at 11 bases. This CDR3 is 15 amino acids long. Germline CDR1 and CDR2: MNHEY and SMNVEV (reference sequence). Trimming at V came to 3 bases and at J to 5 bases, leaving 4 bases not matched to a gene.

The chain joins TRBV4-2 to TRBJ1-5; TRBD1 is a possible D gene (6 bases). The V and J ends lost 4 bases and 4 bases respectively, with 23 bases between them. The CDR3 is made up of 18 amino acids. The germline CDR1 and CDR2 sequences are LGHNA and YNFKEQ. This CDR3 reads CASSPMSFVRGENQPQHF. The CDR3 DNA reads as TGTGCCAGCAGCCCCATGTCGTTCGTCAGGGGCGAAAATCAGCCCCAGCATTTT.

The chain carries TRBV28 and TRBJ2-2; D perhaps matches TRBD1 (6 bases). Per the germline V gene, CDR1 is MDHEN and CDR2 is SYDVKM. The V gene lost 7 bases and the J gene lost 8 bases, with 17 bases spanning the gap. The CDR3 is 14 amino acids. The CDR3 DNA sequence: TGTGCCAGCAAGGCTCAGGGGATAAGAGGGGAGCTGTTTTTT. Its translation is CASKAQGIRGELFF.

Points on this clone: One end of the junction is discordant with germline, which a read error may explain. The chain couples TRBV6-5 to TRBJ1-6, with 7 positions matching TRBD1. CDR3 length: 16 residues. Germline assignment: CDR1 MNHEY and CDR2 SVGAGI. DNA of the CDR3: TGTGCCAGCAGTTACCGGAGAACAGGGGCTCATTCGCCCCTCCACTTT. It encodes CASSYRRTGAHSPLHF.

The chain combines TRBV6-1 with TRBJ2-7; TRBD1 is a possible D gene (5 bases). This CDR3 has 16 residues. Germline CDR1 reads MNHNS; CDR2 reads SASEGT. Trimming removed 2 bases from V and 1 base from J, with 15 bases in between. CDR3: CASSEYFLTESYEQYF. For the CDR3, the DNA is TGTGCCAGCAGTGAATACTTTTTGACAGAGTCCTACGAGCAGTACTTC.

This chain uses TRBV4-1 with TRBJ1-2; TRBD1 matches 8 bases. Germline trimming cut 1 base from V and 7 bases from J; bases unmatched to any gene: 8. Germline V gives CDR1 MGHRA, CDR2 YSYEKL. This CDR3 is 15 amino acids long. CDR3 sequence: CASSQVGRGLGGYTF. DNA of the CDR3: TGCGCCAGCAGCCAAGTCGGCAGGGGGCTCGGTGGCTACACCTTC.

The V and J genes are TRBV5-1 and TRBJ2-7, with TRBD1 as a possible D gene (6 bases). Germline V CDR1 and CDR2: SGHRS, YFSETQ. Deletions cut 5 bases from V and 5 bases from J, with 23 bases between. This CDR3 spans 16 amino acids. The CDR3 loop is CASRIAPQGLWDEQYF. The CDR3 coding sequence is TGCGCCAGCAGAATTGCCCCCCAGGGGTTGTGGGACGAGCAGTACTTC.

The chain has TRBV7-9 and TRBJ1-1; D is unresolved. The CDR3 covers 15 residues. Germline-derived CDR1 and CDR2 are SEHNR and FQNEAQ (reference sequence). V was pared by 2 bases and J by 0 bases, with 10 bases between. As DNA, the CDR3 is TGTGCCAGCAGCTTATCTGAGAGTATGAACACTGAAGCTTTCTTT. It is translated as CASSLSESMNTEAFF.

The V and J genes are TRBV5-1 and TRBJ2-5; possibly TRBD2 for D (6 bases). Trimming cost V 5 bases and J 4 bases, with 18 bases left between them. This CDR3 is built from 15 residues. In germline, CDR1 is SGHRS, CDR2 YFSETQ. The CDR3 coding sequence is TGCGCCAGCAGTTTCGGGTGGCGGGAATCAGAGACCCAGTACTTC. Amino acids: CASSFGWRESETQYF.

The chain joins TRBV6-6 to TRBJ2-1, with 9 nucleotides matching TRBD1. The CDR3 contains 12 residues. V lost 6 bases, J lost 8 bases, and 2 bases stayed unmatched. Germline V gene data show CDR1 as MNHNY and CDR2 as SVGAGI (reference sequence). DNA of the CDR3: TGTGCCAGCAGAGGGACAGGGTATGAGCAGTTCTTC. This codes for CASRGTGYEQFF.

The rearrangement uses TRBV27 and TRBJ2-5, with 13 bases identical to TRBD2. The CDR3 is 14 amino acids. Germline lookup yields CDR1 MNHEY and CDR2 SMNVEV (reference sequence). Losses at the gene ends were 3 bases for V and 12 bases for J; bases not matched to a gene: 7. DNA for the CDR3: TGTGCCAGCAGTTTGACACTAGCGGGGGGGCCGGAGTACTTC. It is translated as CASSLTLAGGPEYF.

The chain has TRBV23-1 and TRBJ2-1; D might be TRBD1 (5 bases). TRBV23-1 is sorted into the ORF group, with uncertain function. The V end was cut by 6 bases, the J end by 6 bases, with 15 bases between. The CDR3 has 14 amino acids. DNA of the CDR3: TGCGCCAGCAGACAGGAAAAGCAAGGCAATGAGCAGTTCTTC. It codes for CASRQEKQGNEQFF.

The chain joins TRBV6-2 or TRBV6-3 to TRBJ2-7, with 7 bases that match TRBD1. The V and J ends lost 1 base and 0 bases, in that order; junction bases with no gene match: 3. The germline V gene encodes CDR1 MNHEY and CDR2 SVGEGT. The CDR3 is 15 residues long. The CDR3 loop is CASSYYRDSSYEQYF. The CDR3 DNA reads TGTGCCAGCAGTTACTACCGGGACAGCTCCTACGAGCAGTACTTC.

The chain links TRBV5-1 to TRBJ1-1, with 7 bases matching TRBD1. The CDR3 contains 17 residues. V shed 4 bases and J 5 bases; nucleotides not matched to a gene: 17. The V gene's germline CDR1 is SGHRS and CDR2 YFSETQ. CDR3 sequence: CASSPGGAGGMGTEAFF. The CDR3 DNA is TGCGCCAGCAGCCCCGGTGGGGCAGGGGGTATGGGTACTGAAGCTTTCTTT.

In its sample, this clone was seen once. The V gene is TRBV5-4, the J gene TRBJ1-1; D is undetermined. From germline, CDR1 is SGHNT and CDR2 YYREEE (reference sequence). The CDR3 consists of 16 residues. Trimming cost V 0 bases and J 4 bases, with 16 bases left between them. This CDR3 reads CASSLAKRPLGTEAFF. For the CDR3, the DNA is TGTGCCAGCAGCTTGGCAAAGCGGCCCCTCGGCACTGAAGCTTTCTTT.

The chain recombines TRBV28 with TRBJ2-6; D might be TRBD1 (6 bases). Trimming removed 3 bases from V and 2 bases from J, with 14 bases in between. The CDR3 totals 17 residues. CDR1 and CDR2 (germline): MDHEN, SYDVKM. The CDR3 sequence is CASSLDKTGAGANVLTF. CDR3 nucleotides: TGTGCCAGCAGTTTGGACAAGACAGGAGCTGGGGCCAACGTCCTGACTTTC.

The chain links TRBV5-5 to TRBJ1-1; no definite D call. Germline V gene data show CDR1 as SGHKS and CDR2 as YYEKEE (reference sequence). The CDR3 runs 13 residues. V gave up 0 bases and J gave up 2 bases, with 5 bases separating them. CDR3 residues: CASSLGANTEAFF. CDR3 sequence (DNA): TGTGCCAGCAGCTTGGGGGCCAACACTGAAGCTTTCTTT.

The J gene is TRBJ2-7, the V gene TRBV6-2 or TRBV6-3, with TRBD1 identical over 7 bases. The germline V gene encodes CDR1 MNHEY and CDR2 SVGEGT. The CDR3 has 19 residues. V lost 4 bases to trimming and J lost 4 bases; unmatched junction nucleotides: 22. The chain's CDR3 is CASSFRLEPGQPSGYEQYF. The CDR3, as DNA: TGTGCCAGCAGTTTCCGCCTCGAACCGGGACAGCCGAGCGGATACGAGCAGTACTTC.

In its sample, this clone was seen a few times. V and J are TRBV28 and TRBJ2-6; D uncertain. Trimming cost V 6 bases and J 1 base, with 4 bases left between them. Per the germline V gene, CDR1 is MDHEN and CDR2 is SYDVKM. This CDR3 region has 13 residues. CDR3: CASSPSGANVLTF. Here the CDR3 DNA reads TGTGCCAGCAGCCCTTCTGGGGCCAACGTCCTGACTTTC.

This chain links TRBV6-6 with TRBJ2-7; 9 nucleotides align to TRBD1. Losses at the gene ends were 6 bases for V and 0 bases for J; bases not matched to a gene: 3. Germline loops: CDR1 MNHNY, CDR2 SVGAGI (reference sequence). This CDR3 spans 14 amino acids. This CDR3 reads CASSRTGVSYEQYF. CDR3 nucleotide sequence: TGTGCCAGCAGCCGGACAGGGGTCTCCTACGAGCAGTACTTC.

The chain combines TRBV6-5 with TRBJ2-1, with D perhaps matching TRBD2 (7 bases). CDR1 is MNHEY and CDR2 is SVGAGI in the germline V gene. V was clipped by 2 bases and J by 8 bases, with 16 bases between them. This CDR3 region has 15 residues. DNA of the CDR3: TGTGCCAGCAGTTACAGGGGAGGGGGTAAGGATGAGCAGTTCTTC. Encoded protein: CASSYRGGGKDEQFF.

The chain couples TRBV30 to TRBJ2-1; 14 positions match TRBD2. Per the germline V gene, CDR1 is GTSNPN and CDR2 is SVGIG (reference sequence). The ends lost 2 bases at V and 7 bases at J; junction bases unmatched: 7. The CDR3 covers 16 residues. CDR3 bases: TGTGCCTGGAGTTCGACTAGCGGGGGGGCAAGGAATGAGCAGTTCTTC. It specifies CAWSSTSGGARNEQFF.

V gene TRBV6-2 or TRBV6-3 combines with J gene TRBJ1-6, with 7 bases fitting TRBD1. Looked up from germline, CDR1 is MNHEY and CDR2 is SVGEGT. The J segment lost 10 bases and the V segment lost 2 bases, leaving 5 bases of the junction unmatched. This CDR3 has 14 residues. CDR3 in amino acids: CASSYPQGRSPLHF. CDR3 DNA sequence: TGTGCCAGCAGTTACCCACAGGGGAGGTCACCCCTCCACTTT.

The chain uses TRBV2 and TRBJ1-1; D is uncertain. Per germline, CDR1 SNHLY and CDR2 FYNNEI. CDR3 size: 14 residues. Deletions cut 10 bases from V and 0 bases from J, with 15 bases between. The CDR3 protein is CATQGGPMNTEAFF. CDR3 nucleotides: TGTGCCACGCAAGGAGGGCCCATGAACACTGAAGCTTTCTTT.

The rearrangement links TRBV19 to TRBJ2-6; the D gene is possibly TRBD1 (6 bases). V was shortened by 7 bases and J by 3 bases, with 13 bases between the two germline ends. Germline V gene sequence: CDR1 LNHDA, CDR2 SQIVND (reference sequence). CDR3 size: 15 residues. CDR3 loop: CASKRQGYGANVLTF. In nucleotides, the CDR3 is TGTGCCAGTAAGAGGCAGGGGTATGGGGCCAACGTCCTGACTTTC.

The chain uses TRBV5-6 and TRBJ2-7; 7 bases line up with TRBD1. Germline CDR1 reads SGHDT; CDR2 reads YYEEEE. V shed 1 base and J 5 bases; nucleotides not matched to a gene: 18. There are 18 residues in the CDR3. The CDR3 is CASSLIREQGRTRHEQYF. The CDR3 DNA is TGTGCCAGCAGCTTGATCAGGGAACAGGGGCGCACTCGCCACGAGCAGTACTTC.

The rearrangement links TRBV4-1 to TRBJ2-5; 7 bases are a match to TRBD1. Germline assignment: CDR1 MGHRA and CDR2 YSYEKL. The CDR3 is 17 residues long. Trimming removed 1 base from V and 3 bases from J; junction bases left unmatched: 11. For the CDR3, the DNA is TGCGCCAGCAGCCAAGCACCAGCCCGAACAGGGGAAGAGACCCAGTACTTC. This encodes CASSQAPARTGEETQYF.

This clone was detected a few times. This chain links TRBV27 with TRBJ2-7; 9 bases match TRBD2. Germline V CDR1 and CDR2: MNHEY, SMNVEV (reference sequence). Unmatched junction bases numbered 10, after V lost 5 bases and J lost 5 bases. The CDR3 runs to 15 residues. The CDR3 bases are TGTGCCAGCAGTCCCCGAAGCGGGGGGCGGGACGAGCAGTACTTC. The encoded protein is CASSPRSGGRDEQYF.